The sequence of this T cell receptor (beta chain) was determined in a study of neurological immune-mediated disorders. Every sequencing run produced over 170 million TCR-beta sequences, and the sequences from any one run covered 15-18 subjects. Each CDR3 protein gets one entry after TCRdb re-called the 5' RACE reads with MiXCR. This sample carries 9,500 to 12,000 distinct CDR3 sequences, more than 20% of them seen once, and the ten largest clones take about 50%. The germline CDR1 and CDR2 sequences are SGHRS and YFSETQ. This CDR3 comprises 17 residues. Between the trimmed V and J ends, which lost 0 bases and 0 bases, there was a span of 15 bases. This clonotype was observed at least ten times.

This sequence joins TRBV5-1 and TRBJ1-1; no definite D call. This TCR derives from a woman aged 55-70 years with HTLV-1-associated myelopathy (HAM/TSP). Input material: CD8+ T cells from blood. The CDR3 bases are TGCGCCAGCAGCTTGGTATTTCCAGACATCATGAACACTGAAGCTTTCTTT. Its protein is CASSLVFPDIMNTEAFF. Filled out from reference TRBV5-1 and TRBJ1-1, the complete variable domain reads KAGVTQTPRYLIKTRGQQVTLSCSPISGHRSVSWYQQTPGQGLQFLFEYFSETQRNKGNFPGRFSGRQFSNSRSEMNVSTLELGDSALYLCASSLVFPDIMNTEAFFGQGTRLTVV.